This T cell receptor (beta chain) is from a study of beta chain features in type 1 diabetes (dated by TCRdb to between 2018 and 2020). About the study as a whole: Mean age, gender distribution, total cell number and subset yield were not different between patients and healthy donors. The study compared the TCRB repertoires of sorted circulating CD4+ T cell subsets in recently diagnosed type 1 diabetes patients with those in matched healthy donors. Regulatory and stem cell-like memory subsets were obtained from only 8 patients and roughly eight healthy donors, while naive and central memory subsets were obtained from all 28 donors. Across all samples, some 100,000,000 sorted cells were examined, and cell number per subset correlated strongly with RNA yield.

Measured from the cysteine to the phenylalanine, the CDR3 is 14 residues long. Only CDR3 DNA is held: 42 bases, read in frame from base 1. Here V drops 2 bases and J drops 6 bases, and the junction holds 7 bases not matched to any gene. Based on the germline V gene (reference sequence), the CDR1 and CDR2 sequences are GTSNPN and SVGIG. The entire amount of isolated RNA was reverse transcribed using the High Capacity cDNA Reverse Transcription Kit, so the sequenced TCRB transcripts were expressed ones. Deep immunoSEQ sequencing was applied to naive, central memory and regulatory T cell samples, giving an average of roughly 3.3 million total reads per sample. After sorted cells were lysed in RLT buffer, RNA was extracted with DNase-treated RNeasy Micro or Mini kits, with the choice depending on cell number. Each cell subset was processed on its own to prevent cross-contamination, while patient and healthy donor samples were processed together. The immunoSEQ multiplex PCR was used to amplify TCRB sequences from cDNA, yielding 87-bp fragments that span the CDR3 region. Sequencing of the amplicons was done on the Illumina HiSeq platform. In the paper's pipeline: Synthetic template baselines were used to correct PCR bias computationally, reads within Hamming distance 2 were collapsed, and singletons that could not be merged were discarded. Reads were aligned against IMGT to assign V, D and J genes, CDR3 length and insertions or deletions at six rearrangement sites. Within each subset, clonotype counts were normalized to sorted cell number, and only after that were true diversity and Gini coefficients computed with the tcR R package. The overlap coefficient, calculated on TCRB nucleotide sequences, was used to quantify repertoire sharing. As a proxy for the pre-selection repertoire, out-of-frame TCRB sequences from naive cells were analyzed. Drawn from immuneACCESS, this table holds only the in-frame rearrangements with V and J called that TCRdb kept. Clones are partly lost; checked studies trace under half to an unresolved V gene and leave the rest unexplained. V, J and clone size derive from that table, while D and trimming were established from the DNA sequence. The sample table records hundreds of thousands of clones; more than 65% of these occur just once. The ten most abundant clones make up approximately 0.053% of the sample.

On this clone itself: Its binding antigen is unknown. The input lacks base qualities; no much larger clone sits a single base away.

Each donor gave one peripheral blood draw, roughly 110 mL on average, collected into heparinised tubes. Naive, central memory, regulatory and stem cell-like memory CD4+ T cells were sorted on a BD FACSAria II using a panel including CD45RO, CCR7, CD25, CD127, CD95 and CD27. All sorted populations exceeded 98% purity. PBMCs were isolated immediately by Lymphoprep density gradient centrifugation and stained directly without culture. To minimize batch effects, samples were stained and sorted in pairs, one healthy donor with one patient per experiment. General findings and caveats noted by the study authors: Because cDNA was sequenced instead of genomic DNA, activated cells with high expression could be over-represented, although the groups did not differ in activation or CD3 levels. Because small numbers of individuals were included in the HLA sub-analyses, any influence of HLA type on TCRB rearrangement was left unresolved. The naive, central memory and regulatory TCRB repertoires appeared to resemble one another more closely among patients than among healthy donors. PCR may preferentially amplify shorter templates, but because patient and control samples were amplified and corrected together, any resulting skew would affect both groups equally. A moderate but significant shortening of TCRB CDR3 length was observed in type 1 diabetes patients in all four CD4+ subsets. At VDJ recombination sites, type 1 diabetes patients had fewer insertions and more deleted nucleotides, which implies abnormalities in thymic rearrangement.

The receptor was derived from a man aged 25-40 years in good health. The chain is encoded by TRBV30 joined to TRBJ2-1, with 7 bases aligning to TRBD2. The sequencing input was naive CD4+ T cells from blood. The cell subset or site label, as the study defines it: true naive CD4+ T cells. The DNA sequence is TGTGCCTGGAGTCTGGTGCGGGAGAGCAATGAGCAGTTCTTC. Translated, it reads CAWSLVRESNEQFF.